This T cell receptor (beta chain) was recovered during a study of blood T cell repertoires in COVID-19. Study-level background: Sources were T cells, B-cell-depleted T cells, or PBMCs; the material itself was cDNA or gDNA.

Germline CDR1 and CDR2: MNHEY and SVGAGI. The CDR3 length is 16 residues. V was pared by 4 bases and J by 4 bases, with 11 bases of the junction left unmatched. Original handling: Estimation of nucleated cell counts was performed using reference gene primer amplification. TCRdb keeps only in-frame clones here, not all; method: immunoSEQ multiplex PCR. V and J calls and clone size are as listed in that table; D and trimming were resolved from the DNA. The table has more than 200,000 clones, more than 75% seen once; the top ten hold over 4%. In Seattle, patients joined the study during active infection and were tracked longitudinally.

Sequencing was carried out using peripheral blood. The chain joins TRBV6-5 to TRBJ2-5, with 8 bases aligning to TRBD1. This TCR derives from a woman aged 55-70 years with COVID-19, enrolled during active disease. As DNA, the CDR3 is TGTGCCAGCAGTTTCTCCCCAGCAGGGGGCGGAGAGACCCAGTACTTC. It specifies CASSFSPAGGGETQYF.